This T cell receptor (beta chain) was identified in a study of CD8 T cells in ankylosing spondylitis. Study-level points and caveats: Clones linked with disease were CD8+ and fairly uncommon in the peripheral blood. It was reported that disease-linked clones were significantly enriched in matched ankylosing spondylitis synovial fluid. What appeared characteristic of ankylosing spondylitis blood was a TCR beta motif of fewer than ten highly homologous variants.

Trimming removed 1 base from V and 0 bases from J, with 6 bases in between. Germline CDR1 is DFQATT and CDR2 is SNEGSKA (reference sequence). There are 13 residues in the CDR3. TCRdb analysed the 5' RACE reads with MiXCR anew, one entry per CDR3 protein. In the table there are about 360,000 distinct CDR3 sequences, approximately 14% of which are singletons. A few counts support this clonotype. Its matching antigen is unknown. The sequencing sample was made of blood, either unsorted or a sorted T cell fraction (not recorded which). The chain is built from TRBV20-1 and TRBJ1-1, with D hard to call. The TCR sequence derives from a male donor with ankylosing spondylitis or in good health (not recorded which). CDR3 amino acids: CSARGRLNTEAFF. CDR3 nucleotides: TGCAGTGCTAGAGGCAGATTGAACACTGAAGCTTTCTTT.